This paragraph covers one T cell receptor (beta chain) sequence. Its antigen is not known. The data were taken from a study of cytomegalovirus exposure and HLA in healthy donors. Whole-study findings and limits: Most CMV-associated TCR beta chains were later found to appear HLA-restricted. It was reported in a later analysis that an Asian-associated ancestry cluster showed fewer N-insertions than the approximately 670-donor mean. Reports indicate that TCR beta sequences accurately predicted the HLA-A and HLA-B alleles of most subjects. Researchers left out some V segments, among them TRBV6-2 and TRBV6-3, as indistinguishable.

Primers: 60 Vbeta forward and 13 Jbeta reverse. Assay used: immunoSEQ multiplex PCR; TCRdb lists only in-frame clones, some missing. The data contain around 150,000 clones, 55% to 75% of them seen just once; the ten biggest clones take up under 7.5%. The CDR3 runs 13 residues. Germline V gene sequence: CDR1 SGHAT, CDR2 FQNNGV. The V end lost 5 bases, the J end lost 6 bases, and 11 bases lay between the germline ends. The source of this sequence is a woman aged 60 to 75 in good health and CMV-seropositive. The source material was PBMCs. The chain links TRBV11-2 to TRBJ1-5, with a possible D match to TRBD1 (6 bases). CDR3 in amino acids: CASSPTGSQPQHF. In DNA form, the CDR3 reads TGTGCCAGCAGCCCGACAGGATCTCAGCCCCAGCATTTT.